This TCR beta chain was sequenced for a study of PD-1 blockade in classical Hodgkin lymphoma. Study background: Patients were given intravenous nivolumab, 3 mg/kg, every 2 weeks. Study-level findings and limits: The baseline diversity of complete responders showed similarity to that of newly diagnosed patients. As was reported, newly diagnosed patients showed lower baseline TCR diversity than healthy donors did.

Details on this clone: Its target is not known.

Indicated time point: cycle 4 day 1 (C4D1), after about 6 weeks of nivolumab. There was relapse after autologous stem cell transplantation in every patient, and there was variation in brentuximab vedotin exposure. Thawed PBMCs underwent magnetic negative selection to yield purified CD4+ T cells. Complete response, partial response or progressive disease constituted the best response categories observed. Profiled with immunoSEQ multiplex PCR; TCRdb holds only in-frame clones, not every one. Of tens of thousands of clones listed, approximately 90% were seen once; the top ten hold 0.4% to 0.45%. The source was CD4+ T cells from blood, collected before the fourth cycle of nivolumab. The receptor was isolated from a human donor with classical Hodgkin lymphoma.

The DNA for the CDR3 is TGTGCCAGTAAGTCCGTGGAGGGTTCCCATACGCAGTATTTT. It yields the protein CASKSVEGSHTQYF. This sequence joins TRBV2 and TRBJ2-3; possibly TRBD2 for D (6 bases). Trimming stripped 9 bases from V and 7 bases from J, with 20 bases between. Germline loops: CDR1 SNHLY, CDR2 FYNNEI. CDR3 length: 14 amino acids.